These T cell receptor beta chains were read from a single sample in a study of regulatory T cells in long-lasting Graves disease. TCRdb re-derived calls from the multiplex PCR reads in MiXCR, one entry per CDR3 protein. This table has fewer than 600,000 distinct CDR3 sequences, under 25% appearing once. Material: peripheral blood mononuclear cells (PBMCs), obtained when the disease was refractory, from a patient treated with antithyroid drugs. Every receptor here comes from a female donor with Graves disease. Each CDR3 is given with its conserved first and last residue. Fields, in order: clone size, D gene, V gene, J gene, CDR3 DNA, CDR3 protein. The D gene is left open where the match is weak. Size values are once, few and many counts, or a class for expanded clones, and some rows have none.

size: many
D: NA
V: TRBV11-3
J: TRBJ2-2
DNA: TGTGCCAGCAGCCTAAACGGCGGGGAGCTGTTTTTT
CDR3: CASSLNGGELFF

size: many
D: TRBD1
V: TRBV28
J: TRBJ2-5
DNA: TGTGCCAGCAGTTTGGGTATCCACAGGGGATTGTACCAAGAGACCCAGTACTTC
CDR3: CASSLGIHRGLYQETQYF

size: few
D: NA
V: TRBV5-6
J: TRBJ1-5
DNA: TGTGCCAGCAGAGAGTGGGGAAGCAATCAGCCCCAGCATTTT
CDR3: CASREWGSNQPQHF

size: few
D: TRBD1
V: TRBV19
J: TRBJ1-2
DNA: TGTGCCAGTAGTCCGGGACAGGCAAGAGGCTACACCTTC
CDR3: CASSPGQARGYTF

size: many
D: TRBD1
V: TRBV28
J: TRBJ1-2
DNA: TGTGCCAGCAGTCCCCCGGGACAGGGATTTGGCTACACCTTC
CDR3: CASSPPGQGFGYTF

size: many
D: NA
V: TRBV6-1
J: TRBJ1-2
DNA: TGTGCCAGCAGTGACCGAAGCTCGCCCGGGGGATCCTATGGCTACACCTTC
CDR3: CASSDRSSPGGSYGYTF

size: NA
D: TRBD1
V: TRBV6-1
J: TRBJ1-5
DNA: TGTGCCAGCAGAGACCCGGGACAGGGCAATCAGCCCCAGCATTTT
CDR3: CASRDPGQGNQPQHF

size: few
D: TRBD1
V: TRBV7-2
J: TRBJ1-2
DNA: TGCGCCAGCAGCCAAGTCGAGGGACAGCTCTATGGCTACACCTTC
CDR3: CASSQVEGQLYGYTF

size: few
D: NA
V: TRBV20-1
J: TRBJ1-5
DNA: TGCAGTGCTAGGGAAATTGGGGATCAGCCCCAGCATTTT
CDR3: CSAREIGDQPQHF

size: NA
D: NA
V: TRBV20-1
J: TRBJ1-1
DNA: TGCAGTGCCGGACCGACAGGCACGAACACTGAAGCTTTCTTT
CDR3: CSAGPTGTNTEAFF

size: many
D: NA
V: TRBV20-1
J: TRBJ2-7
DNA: TGCAGTGCTACCGACAGGAGCTCCTACGAGCAGTACTTC
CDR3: CSATDRSSYEQYF

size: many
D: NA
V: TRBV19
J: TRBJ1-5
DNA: TGTGCCAGTAGTACCGGGTATCAGCCCCAGCATTTT
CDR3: CASSTGYQPQHF

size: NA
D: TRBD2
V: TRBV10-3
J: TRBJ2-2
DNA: TGTGCCATCAGTCGGGACTACAACACCGGGGAGCTGTTTTTT
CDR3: CAISRDYNTGELFF

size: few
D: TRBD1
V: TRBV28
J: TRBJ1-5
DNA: TGTGCCAGCAGTTTTAACAGGGGCCCGGGGCCCCAGCATTTT
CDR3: CASSFNRGPGPQHF

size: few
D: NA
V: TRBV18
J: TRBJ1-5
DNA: TGTGCCAGCTCACTGGGGGGGGGAAGTACCAATCAGCCCCAGCATTTT
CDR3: CASSLGGGSTNQPQHF

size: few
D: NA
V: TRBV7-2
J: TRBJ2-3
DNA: TGTGCCAGCAGCTGGACTTCCTCAGATACGCAGTATTTT
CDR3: CASSWTSSDTQYF

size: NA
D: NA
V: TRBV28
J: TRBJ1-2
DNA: TGTGCCAGCAGTATTGGGCAGGTCTATGGCTACACCTTC
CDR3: CASSIGQVYGYTF

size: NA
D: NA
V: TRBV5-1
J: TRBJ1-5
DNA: TGCGCCAGCAGCTTGGATGGTGGGCAGCCCAATCAGCCCCAGCATTTT
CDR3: CASSLDGGQPNQPQHF

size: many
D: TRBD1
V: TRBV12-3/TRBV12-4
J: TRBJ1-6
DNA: TGTGCCAGCAGTTTAACCTGGCAGGGGGCTAACTATAATTCACCCCTCCACTTT
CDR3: CASSLTWQGANYNSPLHF

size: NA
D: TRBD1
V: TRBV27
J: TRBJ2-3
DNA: TGTGCCAGCAGTTTCGTTGGACAGGGAAGCACAGATACGCAGTATTTT
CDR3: CASSFVGQGSTDTQYF

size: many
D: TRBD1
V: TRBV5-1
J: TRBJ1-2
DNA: TGCGCCAGCAGCTCCCACAGGGGACGGGACTATGGCTACACCTTC
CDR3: CASSSHRGRDYGYTF

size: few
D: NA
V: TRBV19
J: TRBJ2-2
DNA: TGTGCCAGTATAGCGGCTTTGAACACCGGGGAGCTGTTTTTT
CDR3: CASIAALNTGELFF

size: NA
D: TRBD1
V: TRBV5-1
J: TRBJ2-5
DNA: TGCGCCAGCAGCCGTAACAGGGGCCCGGGAGAGACCCAGTACTTC
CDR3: CASSRNRGPGETQYF

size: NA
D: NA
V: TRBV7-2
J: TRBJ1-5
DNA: TGTGCCAGCAGCTTAGAGGCGGGGCACAATCAGCCCCAGCATTTT
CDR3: CASSLEAGHNQPQHF

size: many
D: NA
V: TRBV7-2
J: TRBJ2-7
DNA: TGTGCCAGCATGGATGAGAGCTACGAGCAGTACTTC
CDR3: CASMDESYEQYF

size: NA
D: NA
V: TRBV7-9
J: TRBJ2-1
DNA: TGTGCCAGCAGCTTACAATCCGCCTACAATGAGCAGTTCTTC
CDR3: CASSLQSAYNEQFF

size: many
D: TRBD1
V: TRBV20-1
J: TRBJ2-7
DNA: TGCAGTGCTAGAGTACAGGGGGGAATCGCCTACGAGCAGTACTTC
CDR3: CSARVQGGIAYEQYF

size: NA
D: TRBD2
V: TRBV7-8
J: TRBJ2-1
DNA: TGTGCCAGCAGCTTAGCGCTGGGAGGGGACAATGAGCAGTTCTTC
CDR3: CASSLALGGDNEQFF

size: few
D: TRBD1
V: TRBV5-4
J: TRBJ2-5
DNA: TGTGCCAGCAGCTTGGGATTAGGGACAGCGCAAGAGACCCAGTACTTC
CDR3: CASSLGLGTAQETQYF

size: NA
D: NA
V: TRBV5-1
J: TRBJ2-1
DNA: TGCGCCAGCAGCTTGGCCGGTGGGAGCTATGGCTACAATGAGCAGTTCTTC
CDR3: CASSLAGGSYGYNEQFF

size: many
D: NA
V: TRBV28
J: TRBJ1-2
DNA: TGTGCCAGCAGTCCCCCCCAGGGTCGGGGCTATGGCTACACCTTC
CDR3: CASSPPQGRGYGYTF

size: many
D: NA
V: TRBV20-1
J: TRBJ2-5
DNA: TGCAGTGCCCCCCCACTGCAGCGAGAGACCCAGTACTTC
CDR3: CSAPPLQRETQYF

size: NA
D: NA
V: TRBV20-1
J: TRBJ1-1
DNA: TGCAGTGCCACCCGTGCCACTGAAGCTTTCTTT
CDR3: CSATRATEAFF

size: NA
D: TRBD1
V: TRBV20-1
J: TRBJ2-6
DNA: TGCAGTGCTAGAGATGACGCCGGGACAGGGTATAGTTCTGGGGCCAACGTCCTGACTTTC
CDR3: CSARDDAGTGYSSGANVLTF

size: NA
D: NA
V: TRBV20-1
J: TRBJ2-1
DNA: TGCAGTGCTATAAAATCCCTATCGTACAATGAGCAGTTCTTC
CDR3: CSAIKSLSYNEQFF

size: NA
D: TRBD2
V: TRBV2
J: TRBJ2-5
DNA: TGTGCCAGCAGTAGGACTAGCGGGGGGGCCAAGCAAGAGACCCAGTACTTC
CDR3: CASSRTSGGAKQETQYF

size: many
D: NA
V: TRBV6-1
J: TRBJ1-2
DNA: TGTGCCAGCAGTGAAGCGCCGTTTGGCTACACCTTC
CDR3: CASSEAPFGYTF

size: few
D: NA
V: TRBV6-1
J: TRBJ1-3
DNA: TGTGCCAGCGCGGACGCGAGCTCTGGAAACACCATATATTTT
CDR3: CASADASSGNTIYF

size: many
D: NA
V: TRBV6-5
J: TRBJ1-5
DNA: TGTGCCAGCAGTTACGGGAGCAATCAGCCCCAGCATTTT
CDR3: CASSYGSNQPQHF

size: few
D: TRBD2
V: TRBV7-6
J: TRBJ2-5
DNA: TGTGCCAGCAGCCACCAGCGGGGGGGGATTATGGAGACCCAGTACTTC
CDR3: CASSHQRGGIMETQYF